This T cell receptor beta chain was identified during a study of cytomegalovirus exposure and HLA in healthy donors. The V and J ends lost 3 bases and 7 bases respectively, with 15 bases between them. Germline CDR1 and CDR2: LNHDA and SQIVND (reference sequence). CDR3 length: 14 residues. PCR used 60 Vbeta primers and 13 Jbeta primers. Sequenced by immunoSEQ multiplex PCR; TCRdb stores in-frame clones only, minus some. The sample consists of around 91,000 clones, around 86% of them appearing once. The chain recombines TRBV19 with TRBJ2-5; D perhaps matches TRBD1 (5 bases). The TCR was taken from a man aged 25 to 40 in good health and CMV-seropositive. Sequenced: PBMCs. The CDR3 loop is CASSMSRAEGTQYF. CDR3 in DNA: TGTGCCAGTAGTATGAGCAGGGCAGAAGGGACCCAGTACTTC.